This T cell receptor beta chain is drawn from a study of blood T cells in healthy people across ages. This clonotype showed up just a few times. The antigen is not known. Study-wide points: The long-lived group displayed more naive CD4+ cells, plus higher diversity, than the aged donors did. Among T cells, TCR beta diversity per million cells dropped roughly linearly as age rose.

A sample-barcoded 5' primer and a J-beta primer mix were used in a second PCR of about 7 to 12 cycles. TCRdb analysed the 5' RACE reads with MiXCR anew, one entry per CDR3 protein. Among 1.5 million to 2 million distinct CDR3 sequences listed, approximately 50% were seen once. Germline CDR1 is SEHNR and CDR2 is FQNEAQ (reference sequence). The CDR3 sequence is 15 residues long. The V and J ends lost 7 bases and 4 bases respectively, with 17 bases between them. The sequencing sample was made of blood. V and J are TRBV7-9 and TRBJ2-4, with TRBD2 as a possible D gene (6 bases). This clonotype was obtained from a woman aged 40-49 years in good health. The CDR3 DNA is TGTGCCAGCACCAATGGGGAGGTGGTGAAAAACATTCAGTACTTC. Translation gives CASTNGEVVKNIQYF.